The 11 T cell receptor beta chains listed next were all sequenced from one sample in a study of a mutant IDH1 vaccine in newly diagnosed glioma. The time point here: baseline, week 1 (first vaccination visit). The sample's treatment: pre-vaccination baseline after standard-of-care therapy. Repertoires were generated with immunoSEQ multiplex PCR, while TCRdb's copy carries only in-frame clones and drops some. The table includes about 88,000 clones, over 75% detected once. The sequenced sample was PBMCs, obtained from a glioma patient treated with radiotherapy, temozolomide or both. These receptor sequences come from a man aged 35-49 years with glioma. Some clones in this sample may be carry-over from other donors' samples.

V gene TRBV5-4 combines with J gene TRBJ1-4; D is undetermined. The CDR3 is 15 residues long. Trimming stripped 4 bases from V and 6 bases from J, with 16 bases between. In germline, CDR1 is SGHNT, CDR2 YYREEE (reference sequence). CDR3 in DNA: TGTGCCAGCAGCGTCAACCGGGCCCTAGATGAAAAACTGTTTTTT. It codes for CASSVNRALDEKLFF.

The chain joins TRBV5-5 to TRBJ2-2; no clear D. Trimming cost V 2 bases and J 7 bases, with 18 bases left between them. CDR1 is SGHKS and CDR2 is YYEKEE in the germline V gene (reference sequence). The CDR3 covers 16 residues. The CDR3 here is CASSFDTGARFGELFF. The CDR3 DNA is TGTGCCAGCAGCTTCGACACCGGTGCTAGGTTCGGGGAGCTGTTTTTT.

In this sample, this clone turned up once. V is TRBV19 and J is TRBJ1-1; 10 bases are a match to TRBD1. Trimming took 10 bases from V and 6 from J; bases not matched to a gene: 14. The germline gives CDR1 LNHDA, CDR2 SQIVND (reference sequence). The CDR3 spans 15 residues. The CDR3 region has the DNA TGTGCCACCCATCTGGGACAGGGGAGGGTCGCTGAAGCTTTCTTT. It is translated as CATHLGQGRVAEAFF.

CDR3 protein: CASSGGGELFF. The CDR3 bases are TGTGCCAGCAGTGGAGGCGGGGAGCTGTTTTTT. The chain carries TRBV2 and TRBJ2-2, with unresolved D. V dropped 4 bases and J dropped 7 bases, with 4 bases sitting between them. Germline values: CDR1 SNHLY, CDR2 FYNNEI. This CDR3 spans 11 amino acids.

This chain uses TRBV4-1 with TRBJ1-4; possible D gene TRBD1, 5 bases. In germline, CDR1 is MGHRA, CDR2 YSYEKL. Deletions cut 0 bases from V and 5 bases from J, with 22 bases between. This CDR3 has 19 amino acids. The CDR3 spells CASSQDWIRGGGTNEKLFF. The CDR3 nucleotides are TGCGCCAGCAGCCAAGATTGGATCCGGGGTGGGGGGACGAATGAAAAACTGTTTTTT.

The CDR3 sequence: CARSLRSGPVGTVTYEQYF. In DNA form, the CDR3 reads TGTGCCAGAAGCTTGAGGTCAGGGCCAGTCGGGACAGTCACCTACGAGCAGTACTTC. The chain is built from TRBV5-3 and TRBJ2-7, with 7 bases lining up with TRBD1. TRBV5-3 is noted as an ORF with a role that remains uncertain. Trimming removed 1 base from V and 2 bases from J; junction bases left unmatched: 18. The CDR3 runs 19 residues.

The chain has TRBV7-8 and TRBJ1-4; 7 nucleotides match TRBD1. V was clipped by 5 bases and J by 8 bases; unmatched bases: 8. Germline V gene sequence: CDR1 SGHVS, CDR2 FQNEAQ. The CDR3 extends over 14 amino acids. The chain's CDR3 is CASSPRGKNEKLFF. DNA for the CDR3: TGTGCCAGCAGCCCCAGGGGGAAGAACGAAAAACTGTTTTTT.

V gene TRBV9 combines with J gene TRBJ2-1, with D uncertain. This CDR3 contains 15 residues. Germline lookup yields CDR1 SGDLS and CDR2 YYNGEE. Trimming took 0 bases from V and 2 from J, leaving 9 bases between them. The CDR3 DNA is TGTGCCAGCAGCGTAGGGTTGGGGACCTACAATGAGCAGTTCTTC. Encoded protein: CASSVGLGTYNEQFF.

In regard to this clone: This specimen includes other DNA sequences encoding the same CDR3. The chain couples TRBV5-6 to TRBJ1-2; 7 nucleotides match TRBD1. J lost 2 bases, V lost 4 bases, and 2 bases had no gene match. This CDR3 is built from 13 residues. CDR1 and CDR2 (germline): SGHDT, YYEEEE. CDR3 in DNA: TGTGCCAGCAGCCCGGACAGGAACTATGGCTACACCTTC. Translating gives CASSPDRNYGYTF.

This clone was seen only once. V is TRBV7-8 and J is TRBJ1-6; 7 nucleotides agree with TRBD1. The V segment lost 2 bases and the J segment 7 bases; nucleotides outside the gene matches: 5. This CDR3 comprises 15 residues. Germline V gives CDR1 SGHVS, CDR2 FQNEAQ. The CDR3 DNA sequence: TGTGCCAGCAGCTTACAGGGGGTAGAAAATTCACCCCTCCACTTT. Protein sequence: CASSLQGVENSPLHF. The full variable domain, completed using reference TRBV7-8 and TRBJ1-6, is GAGVSQSPRYKVAKRGQDVALRCDPISGHVSLFWYQQALGQGPEFLTYFQNEAQLDKSGLPSDRFFAERPEGSVSTLKIQRTQQEDSAVYLCASSLQGVENSPLHFGNGTRLTVT.

This clone was seen more than once but under ten times. The V call is TRBV15, the J call TRBJ1-5; D possibly corresponds to TRBD1 (5 bases). The CDR3 length is 16 residues. Germline CDR1 is LNHNV and CDR2 is YYDKDF (reference sequence). With 3 bases removed from V and 6 bases from J, the gap between germline ends came to 18 bases. DNA of the CDR3: TGTGCCACCAGCAGGTACCGGGACGGGACGGGTCAGCCCCAGCATTTT. It is translated as CATSRYRDGTGQPQHF.